This T cell receptor (beta chain) was obtained from a study of T cell responses to AZD1222 COVID-19 vaccine. Assay: immunoSEQ multiplex PCR; the TCRdb copy retains only in-frame clones and omits some. This sample yields more than 150,000 clones, of which over 90% are seen a single time; about 2.1% belongs to the top ten. The CDR3 sequence is 16 residues long. V gave up 4 bases and J gave up 1 base, with 17 bases separating them. CDR1 is SGHNT, CDR2 YYREEE, per germline (reference sequence). The source material was peripheral blood, sampled 28 days after the second AZD1222 dose. The receptor comes from an adult who received the AZD1222 COVID-19 vaccine. The chain has TRBV5-4 and TRBJ2-5; tentatively, D is TRBD1 or TRBD2 (6 bases each). This chain's CDR3 is CASSPPPPGAQETQYF. DNA of the CDR3: TGTGCCAGCAGCCCTCCCCCCCCGGGGGCCCAAGAGACCCAGTACTTC. Full variable domain (missing parts from reference TRBV5-4 and TRBJ2-5): ETGVTQSPTHLIKTRGQQVTLRCSSQSGHNTVSWYQQALGQGPQFIFQYYREEENGRGNFPPRFSGLQFPNYSSELNVNALELDDSALYLCASSPPPPGAQETQYFGPGTRLLVL.